These 25 T cell receptor beta chains were all obtained from the same sample, sequenced in a study of PD-1 blockade in classical Hodgkin lymphoma. TCRdb keeps only in-frame clones here, not all; method: immunoSEQ multiplex PCR. The sample contains under 30,000 clones, 85% of which appear only once. Following autologous stem cell transplantation, relapse occurred in every patient, and exposure to brentuximab vedotin varied. Magnetic negative selection was used to purify CD4+ T cells from thawed PBMCs. The sample consisted of CD4+ T cells from blood, taken at baseline. The receptors shown here come from a human donor with classical Hodgkin lymphoma.

The chain links TRBV30 to TRBJ2-1; 8 bases line up with TRBD2. J gave up 0 bases and V 4 bases, and 5 bases lay outside the gene matches. CDR1 is GTSNPN and CDR2 is SVGIG in the germline V gene (reference sequence). This CDR3 region has 15 residues. This chain's CDR3 is CAWIPSGLSYNEQFF. CDR3 nucleotides: TGTGCCTGGATCCCTAGCGGGCTCTCCTACAATGAGCAGTTCTTC.

The J gene is TRBJ2-3, the V gene TRBV5-1; either TRBD1 or TRBD2 may fit D (5 bases each). Between the trimmed V and J ends, which lost 3 bases and 2 bases, there was a span of 10 bases. Germline V gene lookup returns CDR1 SGHRS and CDR2 YFSETQ. CDR3 length: 14 amino acids. Here the CDR3 reads CASSWVGDTDTQYF. For the CDR3, the DNA is TGCGCCAGCAGCTGGGTGGGGGACACAGATACGCAGTATTTT.

This chain uses TRBV7-9 with TRBJ2-7; D perhaps matches TRBD1 (6 bases). Germline V gives CDR1 SEHNR, CDR2 FQNEAQ (reference sequence). CDR3 length: 14 amino acids. V lost 3 bases, J lost 3 bases, and 12 bases lay in between. The CDR3 DNA sequence: TGTGCCAGCAGCTTTACTACAGGGTTCTACGAGCAGTACTTC. It translates to CASSFTTGFYEQYF.

The chain combines TRBV5-6 with TRBJ2-7; no reliable D call. CDR1 and CDR2 from the germline V gene are SGHDT and YYEEEE. The CDR3 runs 13 residues. V was cut by 0 bases and J by 4 bases, with 8 bases left in between. As DNA, the CDR3 is TGTGCCAGCAGCTTGGTACGAGAATACGAGCAGTACTTC. It encodes CASSLVREYEQYF.

The chain has TRBV10-2 and TRBJ1-2; D is unclear. Trimming left V 4 bases short and J 4 bases short, with 10 bases between. Germline V gene sequence: CDR1 WSHSY, CDR2 SAAADI. This CDR3 contains 13 residues. The CDR3 DNA reads TGCGCCAGCAGTGTAGCGGATTCCTATGGCTACACCTTC. Translation gives CASSVADSYGYTF.

The chain joins TRBV28 to TRBJ2-1, with 9 positions matching TRBD2. Trimming cost V 6 bases and J 12 bases; bases outside gene matches: 24. Germline CDR1 reads MDHEN; CDR2 reads SYDVKM. This CDR3 has 18 amino acids. CDR3 in DNA: TGTGCCAGCAGCCGAAGCGGGGGCGGGAGGGCCCGGGGGACCCCGCAGTTCTTC. Protein sequence: CASSRSGGGRARGTPQFF.

The chain uses TRBV29-1 and TRBJ1-2; 11 positions agree with TRBD1. From germline, CDR1 is SQVTM and CDR2 ANQGSEA. Trimming at V came to 6 bases and at J to 4 bases, leaving 7 bases not matched to a gene. The CDR3 has 14 amino acids. In DNA, the CDR3 is TGCAGCGTCGCAGGGACAGGGGGAGGCTATGGCTACACCTTC. This codes for CSVAGTGGGYGYTF.

This rearrangement joins TRBV15 to TRBJ2-2; 12 bases are shared with TRBD2. This CDR3 region has 18 residues. Looked up from germline, CDR1 is LNHNV and CDR2 is YYDKDF (reference sequence). J gave up 6 bases and V 3 bases, and 11 bases lay outside the gene matches. CDR3: CATSRGTLAGGNPGELFF. The CDR3 coding sequence is TGTGCCACCAGCAGGGGGACACTAGCGGGAGGTAACCCCGGGGAGCTGTTTTTT.

The chain combines TRBV9 with TRBJ1-3; no clear D gene. The germline V and J ends were trimmed by 4 bases and 0 bases, with 14 bases remaining between them. Germline V gene sequence: CDR1 SGDLS, CDR2 YYNGEE. The CDR3 loop spans 16 amino acids. DNA of the CDR3: TGTGCCAGCAGCCAAAGCCTGCTGGGCTCTGGAAACACCATATATTTT. Its protein product is CASSQSLLGSGNTIYF.

The V and J genes are TRBV2 and TRBJ1-1, with 9 bases lining up with TRBD1. Germline V gene sequence: CDR1 SNHLY, CDR2 FYNNEI. The CDR3 loop spans 13 amino acids. Trimming at V came to 10 bases and at J to 5 bases, leaving 8 bases not matched to a gene. The CDR3 DNA reads TGTGCCAACCGGGACAGGGTAACGACTGAAGCTTTCTTT. It yields the protein CANRDRVTTEAFF.

The V call is TRBV6-1, the J call TRBJ2-1; 11 positions agree with TRBD2. Per germline, CDR1 MNHNS and CDR2 SASEGT. CDR3 size: 16 residues. Losses at the gene ends were 4 bases for V and 2 bases for J; bases not matched to a gene: 4. CDR3 residues: CASSGPGLAAYNEQFF. Written as DNA, the CDR3 is TGTGCCAGCAGTGGGCCGGGACTAGCGGCCTACAATGAGCAGTTCTTC.

The rearrangement uses TRBV18 and TRBJ1-3; the match to TRBD1 covers 8 bases. Germline trimming cut 3 bases from V and 7 bases from J; bases unmatched to any gene: 11. CDR1 KGHSH and CDR2 LQKENI come from the germline V gene. This CDR3 spans 16 amino acids. CDR3: CASSPRQGNSVNTIYF. CDR3 DNA sequence: TGTGCCAGCTCACCTCGACAGGGGAACTCGGTGAACACCATATATTTT.

The chain is built from TRBV19 and TRBJ1-1; D is perhaps TRBD1 (6 bases). V was clipped by 6 bases and J by 2 bases, with 13 bases between them. The CDR3 runs to 14 residues. Germline values: CDR1 LNHDA, CDR2 SQIVND (reference sequence). The CDR3 reads CASRHQGPNTEAFF. Written as DNA, the CDR3 is TGTGCCAGTAGACATCAGGGGCCAAACACTGAAGCTTTCTTT.

The rearrangement joins TRBV30 to TRBJ1-2; D possibly corresponds to TRBD1 (6 bases). CDR3 length: 13 residues. The germline gives CDR1 GTSNPN, CDR2 SVGIG (reference sequence). V lost 8 bases, J lost 5 bases, and 18 bases lay in between. The CDR3 spells CALGLGGAYGYTF. In DNA, the CDR3 is TGTGCCCTAGGTTTGGGGGGCGCGTATGGCTACACCTTC.

The CDR3 sequence is CASSLWGVQDTEAFF. The CDR3 DNA is TGTGCCAGCAGTTTATGGGGGGTCCAGGACACTGAAGCTTTCTTT. V usage is TRBV28 and J usage is TRBJ1-1; D is possibly TRBD1 (5 bases). The CDR3 consists of 15 residues. The V and J ends lost 0 bases and 3 bases respectively, with 11 bases between them. Germline lookup yields CDR1 MDHEN and CDR2 SYDVKM.

This sequence joins TRBV6-5 and TRBJ2-7; tentatively, D is TRBD2 (6 bases). CDR1 is MNHEY and CDR2 is SVGAGI in the germline V gene. The V end was cut by 0 bases, the J end by 3 bases, with 9 bases between. There are 14 residues in the CDR3. The DNA for the CDR3 is TGTGCCAGCAGTTACTCGGGAGGAGGCTACGAGCAGTACTTC. Its protein product is CASSYSGGGYEQYF.

A single count supports this clone. The chain couples TRBV6-9 to TRBJ1-2; 7 bases line up with TRBD1. From germline, CDR1 is MNHGY and CDR2 SVAAGI. Trimming took 1 base from V and 0 from J; bases not matched to a gene: 5. The CDR3 runs to 16 residues. This CDR3 is CASSYWRGRPNYGYTF. In nucleotides, the CDR3 is TGTGCCAGCAGTTATTGGAGGGGGCGACCTAACTATGGCTACACCTTC.

The chain has TRBV27 and TRBJ2-7; a possible D gene is TRBD2 (6 bases). Germline V gene data show CDR1 as MNHEY and CDR2 as SMNVEV (reference sequence). Trimming took off 8 bases at V and 0 bases at J, with 14 bases between the two ends. This CDR3 contains 14 residues. CDR3 sequence: CASHRSGPSYEQYF. CDR3 in DNA: TGTGCCAGCCATCGTAGCGGTCCCTCCTACGAGCAGTACTTC.

Concerning this clone itself: A junction end diverges from the germline sequence, so it may reflect a read error. The chain joins TRBV7-2 to TRBJ2-5; 11 nucleotides align to TRBD1. The DNA end lines up better with TRBJ2-7; the J call may be wrong. CDR3 size: 14 residues. Germline V CDR1 and CDR2: SGHTA, FQGNSA. The CDR3: CASSTDRGLYEQYF. The CDR3 DNA sequence: TGCGCCAGCAGCACGGACAGGGGGCTCTACGAGCAGTACTTC.

V gene TRBV2 combines with J gene TRBJ2-5, with TRBD2 as a possible D gene (5 bases). The CDR3 runs to 15 residues. CDR1 and CDR2 (germline): SNHLY, FYNNEI. V shed 6 bases and J shed 5 bases, with 19 bases lying between them. CDR3 bases: TGTGCCAGCAGCTCAGGAGGACCGTTGGGGGAGACCCAGTACTTC. Residues: CASSSGGPLGETQYF.

The chain joins TRBV6-6 to TRBJ1-5; possibly TRBD1 for D (6 bases). The V gene lost 6 bases and the J gene lost 1 base, with 13 bases spanning the gap. This CDR3 region has 15 residues. CDR1 is MNHNY, CDR2 SVGAGI, per germline (reference sequence). The CDR3 spells CASSWGQGSNQPQHF. The CDR3 DNA reads as TGTGCCAGCAGCTGGGGGCAGGGGAGCAATCAGCCCCAGCATTTT.

The CDR3 sequence: CASKQDGGTGELFF. For the CDR3, the DNA is TGTGCCAGCAAACAGGATGGGGGGACCGGGGAGCTGTTTTTT. This sequence joins TRBV7-9 and TRBJ2-2; possible D gene TRBD2, 6 bases. The CDR3 is 14 residues long. With 7 bases removed from V and 5 bases from J, the gap between germline ends came to 14 bases. From germline, CDR1 is SEHNR and CDR2 FQNEAQ (reference sequence).

DNA for the CDR3: TGTGCCAGCAGCTCCCGGACAGGGCGGACAGATACGCAGTATTTT. This gives the protein CASSSRTGRTDTQYF. The V gene is TRBV7-2, the J gene TRBJ2-3; 8 bases align to TRBD1. J gave up 3 bases and V 4 bases, and 6 bases lay outside the gene matches. Germline V gene lookup returns CDR1 SGHTA and CDR2 FQGNSA. The CDR3 is 15 amino acids.

The chain joins TRBV5-1 to TRBJ1-5; D call uncertain. CDR3 size: 15 residues. Germline lookup yields CDR1 SGHRS and CDR2 YFSETQ. Trimming cost V 0 bases and J 4 bases, with 11 bases left between them. CDR3 loop: CASSLEPSGNQPQHF. CDR3 sequence (DNA): TGCGCCAGCAGCTTGGAGCCCTCGGGGAATCAGCCCCAGCATTTT.

The V and J genes are TRBV14 and TRBJ1-2; D is possibly TRBD1 (6 bases). Germline values: CDR1 SGHDN, CDR2 FVKESK. V shed 3 bases and J shed 7 bases, with 18 bases lying between them. There are 15 residues in the CDR3. In DNA, the CDR3 is TGTGCCAGCAGCCACTGGGAATCGGGGGCGATTGGCTACACCTTC. It codes for CASSHWESGAIGYTF.